The next 32 T cell receptor beta chains were all read from a single sample in a study of blood T cell repertoires in COVID-19. TCRdb's table, derived via immunoSEQ multiplex PCR, lists solely in-frame clones and lacks some. The sample records about 46,000 clones, roughly nine tenths being singletons. Source material: PBMCs or T cells enriched from blood (not recorded which). The receptors shown here come from a woman between 45 and 60 years old who had recovered from COVID-19.

This clone was observed a handful of times. The V and J genes are TRBV28 and TRBJ2-7, with TRBD2 matching 7 bases. The CDR3 totals 12 residues. The trim removed 5 bases at V and 3 bases at J, leaving 1 base unmatched. Germline values: CDR1 MDHEN, CDR2 SYDVKM. The CDR3 coding sequence is TGTGCCAGCAGTGGGGGGGTCTACGAGCAGTACTTC. Its translation is CASSGGVYEQYF.

CDR3 sequence: CASSRDRGPLGEAFF. The CDR3 DNA follows: TGCGCCAGCTCCCGGGACAGGGGCCCGCTCGGTGAAGCTTTCTTT. This chain links TRBV5-1 with TRBJ1-1; TRBD1 agrees at 10 bases. The CDR3 runs to 15 residues. The germline gives CDR1 SGHRS, CDR2 YFSETQ. The V segment lost 7 bases and the J segment 7 bases; nucleotides outside the gene matches: 13.

The chain employs TRBV15 and TRBJ2-4; weak D call: TRBD1 (5 bases). Germline CDR1 and CDR2: LNHNV and YYDKDF (reference sequence). The germline V and J ends were trimmed by 5 bases and 0 bases, with 14 bases remaining between them. This CDR3 contains 16 residues. CDR3 sequence reads: CATSGRQYLAKNIQYF. DNA of the CDR3: TGTGCCACCAGCGGCAGACAGTACCTAGCCAAAAACATTCAGTACTTC.

This clone appeared a single time. This chain connects TRBV28 to TRBJ1-4, with 7 bases that match TRBD1. The CDR3 is made up of 14 amino acids. V was pared by 6 bases and J by 0 bases, with 1 base of the junction left unmatched. Germline values: CDR1 MDHEN, CDR2 SYDVKM. The CDR3 region has the DNA TGTGCCAGCAGCACAGGGGCAACTAATGAAAAACTGTTTTTT. Amino acid sequence: CASSTGATNEKLFF.

The rearrangement links TRBV2 to TRBJ2-1, with 7 bases that match TRBD1. Germline V CDR1 and CDR2: SNHLY, FYNNEI. The CDR3 has 13 residues. After removal of 9 bases from V and 5 bases from J, the junction contained 7 bases not matched to a gene. The CDR3: CASIGTADNEQFF. The DNA of the CDR3 is TGTGCCAGTATCGGGACAGCTGACAATGAGCAGTTCTTC.

This clone was seen a single time. The gene calls are TRBV30 and TRBJ1-1, with a weak D call TRBD1 (5 bases). Germline CDR1 GTSNPN, CDR2 SVGIG (reference sequence). The CDR3 has 16 amino acids. Deletions cut 3 bases from V and 4 bases from J, with 21 bases between. The CDR3 protein is CAWRGGTTGTGTEAFF. CDR3 nucleotides: TGTGCCTGGAGGGGGGGAACAACGGGTACGGGCACTGAAGCTTTCTTT. The complete variable domain, with remaining parts taken from reference TRBV30 and TRBJ1-1, reads SQTIHQWPATLVQPVGSPLSLECTVEGTSNPNLYWYRQAAGRGLQLLFYSVGIGQISSEVPQNLSASRPQDRQFILSSKKLLLSDSGFYLCAWRGGTTGTGTEAFFGQGTRLTVV.

J is TRBJ2-7 and V is TRBV6-2 or TRBV6-3, with TRBD1 matching 11 bases. The J segment lost 4 bases and the V segment lost 5 bases, leaving 7 bases of the junction unmatched. Germline CDR1 and CDR2: MNHEY and SVGEGT. The CDR3 has 15 residues. The CDR3 nucleotides are TGTGCCAGCAGTCGGACAGGGGGCTCAGGATACGAGCAGTACTTC. Translated: CASSRTGGSGYEQYF.

This clone was seen more than once but under ten times. The chain links TRBV12-3 or TRBV12-4 to TRBJ1-1; D is unclear. The CDR3 is made up of 13 amino acids. V was shortened by 4 bases and J by 2 bases, with 8 bases between the two germline ends. The CDR3 nucleotides read TGTGCCAGCAGTTCCCAGGTAAACACTGAAGCTTTCTTT. This codes for CASSSQVNTEAFF.

J is TRBJ1-5 and V is TRBV23-1; possibly TRBD1 for D (6 bases). TRBV23-1 is designated an ORF whose function remains uncertain. The V gene lost 7 bases and the J gene lost 2 bases, with 21 bases spanning the gap. This CDR3 has 17 amino acids. The CDR3 sequence is CASTGWAGDLGNQPQHF. The DNA for the CDR3 is TGCGCCAGCACCGGATGGGCAGGGGATCTTGGCAATCAGCCCCAGCATTTT.

The chain employs TRBV2 and TRBJ2-5; D unclear. Germline V lookup: CDR1 SNHLY, CDR2 FYNNEI. This CDR3 has 15 residues. The V end lost 3 bases, the J end lost 4 bases, and 15 bases lay between the germline ends. DNA of the CDR3: TGTGCCAGCAGTGATAAACACATCCCGGGAGAGACCCAGTACTTC. This sequence encodes CASSDKHIPGETQYF.

The chain combines TRBV11-2 with TRBJ1-2, with D unresolved. The V end was cut by 4 bases, the J end by 2 bases, with 17 bases between. The V gene's germline CDR1 is SGHAT and CDR2 FQNNGV. This CDR3 comprises 16 residues. The CDR3 sequence: CASSSLAGLDNYGYTF. DNA of the CDR3: TGTGCCAGCAGCTCCCTCGCGGGCTTAGACAACTATGGCTACACCTTC.

J is TRBJ2-1 and V is TRBV15; 11 bases are a match to TRBD2. The CDR3 is 16 amino acids. From germline, CDR1 is LNHNV and CDR2 YYDKDF (reference sequence). The junction had 8 bases not matched to a gene; V was cut back by 0 bases and J by 10 bases. The CDR3 protein is CATSRDPASGRREQFF. The CDR3 DNA reads TGTGCCACCAGCAGAGATCCCGCTAGCGGGAGGAGGGAGCAGTTCTTC.

This sequence joins TRBV29-1 and TRBJ2-7, with 8 nucleotides matching TRBD1. The CDR3 consists of 12 residues. The V and J ends lost 6 bases and 6 bases, in that order; junction bases with no gene match: 7. The germline V gene has CDR1 SQVTM and CDR2 ANQGSEA. The CDR3 is CSVGQGESEQYF. In nucleotides, the CDR3 is TGCAGCGTCGGACAGGGTGAGAGCGAGCAGTACTTC.

This chain uses TRBV13 with TRBJ2-3; D gene ambiguous. The V end lost 3 bases, the J end lost 2 bases, and 9 bases lay between the germline ends. CDR3 length: 14 amino acids. CDR1 and CDR2 (germline): PRHDT, FYEKMQ (reference sequence). CDR3 coding DNA: TGTGCCAGCAGCTTTCTCCGTCCCACAGATACGCAGTATTTT. As protein: CASSFLRPTDTQYF.

This chain links TRBV27 with TRBJ2-7; 11 nucleotides agree with TRBD1. Germline lookup yields CDR1 MNHEY and CDR2 SMNVEV (reference sequence). The CDR3 sequence is 15 residues long. V was clipped by 5 bases and J by 7 bases; unmatched bases: 10. The CDR3 loop reads CASSKLPGQGGEQYF. The CDR3 coding sequence is TGTGCCAGCAGTAAGCTCCCGGGACAGGGGGGGGAGCAGTACTTC.

The rearrangement links TRBV11-2 to TRBJ1-2, with no clear D. V was shortened by 1 base and J by 1 base, with 10 bases between the two germline ends. Germline V lookup: CDR1 SGHAT, CDR2 FQNNGV. The CDR3 is 15 amino acids. The chain's CDR3 is CASSLGFVRNYGYTF. Written as DNA, the CDR3 is TGTGCCAGCAGCTTAGGATTCGTGCGTAACTATGGCTACACCTTC.

The chain carries TRBV11-2 and TRBJ2-1; 8 bases are shared with TRBD1. Trimming removed 1 base from V and 4 bases from J; junction bases left unmatched: 6. This CDR3 has 16 amino acids. Germline CDR1 is SGHAT and CDR2 is FQNNGV. CDR3 loop: CASSLVGQGTYNEQFF. CDR3 nucleotide sequence: TGTGCCAGCAGCTTAGTAGGACAGGGCACTTACAATGAGCAGTTCTTC.

The count of this clone is one. The V gene is TRBV7-6, the J gene TRBJ2-1; no clear D. Between the trimmed V and J ends, which lost 0 bases and 0 bases, there was a span of 12 bases. The CDR3 is made up of 17 amino acids. Germline V gene data show CDR1 as SGHVS and CDR2 as FNYEAQ. The CDR3 DNA follows: TGTGCCAGCAGCTTAGCTTCCGGTATCTCCTCCTACAATGAGCAGTTCTTC. As protein: CASSLASGISSYNEQFF.

This chain links TRBV4-1 with TRBJ2-3; a possible D gene is TRBD2 (5 bases). V lost 4 bases and J lost 3, with 11 bases in between. The CDR3 runs 14 residues. Germline V gene data show CDR1 as MGHRA and CDR2 as YSYEKL. The CDR3 bases are TGCGCCAGCAGCCGGGGAGAAGGGACAGATACGCAGTATTTT. This gives the protein CASSRGEGTDTQYF.

This chain's CDR3 is CSASPFGRDSPLHF. The CDR3 nucleotides are TGCAGTGCTAGTCCTTTCGGGCGGGATTCACCCCTCCACTTT. This rearrangement joins TRBV20-1 to TRBJ1-6; D gene unclear. Trimming stripped 3 bases from V and 8 bases from J, with 14 bases between. There are 14 residues in the CDR3. Per the germline V gene, CDR1 is DFQATT and CDR2 is SNEGSKA (reference sequence).

CDR3 region: CASSLGGANEKLFF. DNA of the CDR3: TGTGCCAGCAGCTTGGGTGGAGCTAATGAAAAACTGTTTTTT. This sequence joins TRBV7-9 and TRBJ1-4; D remains unclear. This CDR3 comprises 14 residues. From germline, CDR1 is SEHNR and CDR2 FQNEAQ (reference sequence). Trimming cost V 3 bases and J 3 bases, with 8 bases left between them.

The chain combines TRBV7-2 with TRBJ2-3; the match to TRBD2 covers 10 bases. The CDR3 runs to 16 residues. V shed 6 bases, J shed 13 bases, and the junction held 19 bases outside the gene matches. Per the germline V gene, CDR1 is SGHTA and CDR2 is FQGNSA. CDR3 sequence reads: CASSPGASGSHTPKYF. DNA for the CDR3: TGTGCCAGCAGTCCCGGGGCTAGCGGGAGTCACACACCCAAGTATTTT. The full variable domain, rest sourced from reference TRBV7-2 and TRBJ2-3, is GAGVSQSPSNKVTEKGKDVELRCDPISGHTALYWYRQSLGQGLEFLIYFQGNSAPDKSGLPSDRFSAERTGGSVSTLTIQRTQQEDSAVYLCASSPGASGSHTPKYFGPGTRLTVL.

This chain links TRBV7-2 with TRBJ1-2; 7 bases map to TRBD1. Germline loops: CDR1 SGHTA, CDR2 FQGNSA. CDR3 length: 14 residues. Trimming took 4 bases from V and 2 from J; bases not matched to a gene: 4. CDR3 region: CASSSPTGNYGYTF. DNA for the CDR3: TGTGCCAGCAGCTCGCCGACAGGGAACTATGGCTACACCTTC.

V usage is TRBV6-2 or TRBV6-3 and J usage is TRBJ2-1; D ambiguous. The ends were cut back, 5 bases at V and 3 bases at J, with 8 bases in the middle. The germline CDR1 and CDR2 sequences are MNHEY and SVGEGT. The CDR3 is made up of 13 amino acids. The CDR3 reads CASSIEVYNEQFF. CDR3 bases: TGTGCCAGCAGTATTGAGGTCTACAATGAGCAGTTCTTC.

This sequence joins TRBV28 and TRBJ2-3, with 10 positions matching TRBD2. CDR3 length: 14 amino acids. Germline trimming cut 8 bases from V and 4 bases from J; bases unmatched to any gene: 6. CDR1 is MDHEN, CDR2 SYDVKM, per germline. CDR3 nucleotide sequence: TGTGCCAGCCTAGCGGGAGCAGCCCCAGATACGCAGTATTTT. Amino acids: CASLAGAAPDTQYF.

CDR3 amino acids: CASSQEGTAFNQPQHF. The CDR3 DNA reads TGCGCCAGCAGCCAAGAAGGGACAGCTTTTAATCAGCCCCAGCATTTT. This chain connects TRBV4-1 to TRBJ1-5; 7 bases align to TRBD1. Germline assignment: CDR1 MGHRA and CDR2 YSYEKL. This CDR3 is built from 16 residues. The V segment lost 0 bases and the J segment 4 bases; nucleotides outside the gene matches: 6.

The chain links TRBV5-1 to TRBJ1-2; no clear D. CDR1 and CDR2 (germline): SGHRS, YFSETQ. The CDR3 covers 16 residues. V lost 4 bases to trimming and J lost 8 bases, with 24 bases between them. The CDR3 spells CASSRVGGQSAMGYTF. CDR3 nucleotide sequence: TGCGCCAGCAGCAGAGTTGGTGGGCAGTCTGCTATGGGCTACACCTTC.

The CDR3 loop reads CASSFRGGNNEQFF. The CDR3 nucleotides are TGTGCCAGCAGCTTCAGAGGGGGAAACAATGAGCAGTTCTTC. The V gene is TRBV9, the J gene TRBJ2-1; D perhaps matches TRBD1 (6 bases). V shed 4 bases and J shed 5 bases, with 13 bases lying between them. CDR3 length equals 14 residues. The germline V gene encodes CDR1 SGDLS and CDR2 YYNGEE. Full variable domain (missing parts from reference TRBV9 and TRBJ2-1): DSGVTQTPKHLITATGQRVTLRCSPRSGDLSVYWYQQSLDQGLQFLIQYYNGEERAKGNILERFSAQQFPDLHSELNLSSLELGDSALYFCASSFRGGNNEQFFGPGTRLTVL.

Note on this clone: One end of the junction fails to match germline, which may point to a read error. The chain recombines TRBV7-9 with TRBJ2-1, with TRBD2 identical over 10 bases. Germline V lookup: CDR1 SEHNR, CDR2 FQNEAQ (reference sequence). The CDR3 contains 15 residues. The CDR3 DNA is TGTGCCAGCAGCCTAGCGGGAGTAGGTAGAAATGAGCAGTTCTTC. It codes for CASSLAGVGRNEQFF.

This clone showed up just a few times. The rearrangement uses TRBV18 and TRBJ2-5, with D possibly TRBD2 on 6 matching bases. Germline assignment: CDR1 KGHSH and CDR2 LQKENI. This CDR3 spans 15 amino acids. The V gene lost 5 bases and the J gene lost 0 bases, with 13 bases spanning the gap. CDR3 in amino acids: CASSIVGGNQETQYF. The DNA of the CDR3 is TGTGCCAGCTCAATTGTCGGCGGGAACCAAGAGACCCAGTACTTC.

The chain recombines TRBV19 with TRBJ2-1, with 12 bases that match TRBD2. The CDR3 runs to 19 residues. The V gene's germline CDR1 is LNHDA and CDR2 SQIVND (reference sequence). V was pared by 4 bases and J by 0 bases, with 10 bases of the junction left unmatched. CDR3 sequence: CASSTGLAGRGISYNEQFF. CDR3 coding DNA: TGTGCCAGTAGTACGGGACTAGCGGGTCGAGGAATCTCCTACAATGAGCAGTTCTTC.

V and J are TRBV3-1 (or the pseudogene TRBV3-2) and TRBJ2-5, with D perhaps matching TRBD2 (6 bases). The V end lost 0 bases, the J end lost 5 bases, and 13 bases lay between the germline ends. Germline CDR1 and CDR2: LGHDT and YNNKEL (reference sequence). The CDR3 is made up of 15 amino acids. The CDR3 spells CASSQDVAGGETQYF. CDR3 DNA sequence: TGTGCCAGCAGCCAAGATGTGGCAGGAGGGGAGACCCAGTACTTC.